The 5 T cell receptor beta chains given below trace back to one sample, sequenced in a study of regulatory T cells in long-lasting Graves disease. Sequencing libraries for TCR beta were prepared with iRepertoire HTBI primers and Arm-PCR of CDR3 regions. TCRdb passed the multiplex PCR reads through MiXCR, listing each CDR3 protein once. The data contain under 450,000 distinct CDR3 sequences, over 9.5% of them singletons. The time point is: newly diagnosed GD, antithyroid drugs for less than 3 months. Extracted PBMC RNA gave rise to the TCR library. This same sample was also part of a study on T cells in Graves' hyperthyroidism and ophthalmopathy.

Source: peripheral blood mononuclear cells (PBMCs), taken at new diagnosis, from a patient treated with antithyroid drugs. The receptors shown here come from a woman aged 18-29 years with Graves disease.

This clonotype showed up many times. Written as DNA, the CDR3 is TGTGCCTGGAGTGCTCAGACAGATACGCAGTATTTT. Translated: CAWSAQTDTQYF. V and J are TRBV30 and TRBJ2-3; D ambiguous. CDR1 and CDR2 from the germline V gene are GTSNPN and SVGIG (reference sequence). The CDR3 runs 12 residues. The ends were cut back, 1 base at V and 3 bases at J, with 5 bases in the middle.

Only a few counts were recorded for this clonotype. The V and J genes are TRBV5-1 and TRBJ2-3, with a weak D call TRBD2 (5 bases). The CDR3 length is 15 residues. The V end was cut by 5 bases, the J end by 0 bases, with 13 bases between. From germline, CDR1 is SGHRS and CDR2 YFSETQ. The CDR3 is CASSSSTGSTDTQYF. CDR3 coding DNA: TGCGCCAGCAGTTCCTCCACGGGGAGCACAGATACGCAGTATTTT.

On this clonotype: A much larger clonotype is one base distant, so this may be a read error. The CDR3 reads CVSSALPGTARHF. The CDR3 DNA reads as TGTGTCAGCAGTGCTCTGCCCGGGACAGCGCGGCATTTT. V gene TRBV6-1 combines with J gene TRBJ1-5, with 7 bases that match TRBD1. In germline, CDR1 is MNHNS, CDR2 SASEGT. CDR3 length: 13 amino acids.

In its sample, this clonotype was seen many times. The chain uses TRBV4-3 and TRBJ1-2, with D possibly being TRBD1 (5 bases). This CDR3 region has 16 residues. The germline V gene has CDR1 LGHNA and CDR2 YSLEER. V lost 0 bases, J lost 0 bases, and 11 bases lay in between. The CDR3 DNA sequence: TGCGCCAGCAGCCAAGAGAGGGACGGAGCTAACTATGGCTACACCTTC. It yields the protein CASSQERDGANYGYTF.

This clonotype came up many times. This chain links TRBV24-1 with TRBJ1-5, with a tentative D call TRBD1 (5 bases). The CDR3 length is 16 residues. The V gene lost 2 bases and the J gene lost 1 base, with 11 bases spanning the gap. Germline V CDR1 and CDR2: KGHDR, SFDVKD. DNA of the CDR3: TGTGCCACCAGTGATTCGCAGGGACTGAGCAATCAGCCCCAGCATTTT. Its translation is CATSDSQGLSNQPQHF.